This T cell receptor (beta chain) emerged from a study of blood T cells in healthy people across ages. Study observations and caveats: Changes in expanded clonotypes were possibly confounded, as the CMV status of donors was unknown. In long-lived donors, naive CD4+ cell counts and diversity exceeded those of aged donors.

Next came a second PCR, run for about 7 to 12 cycles, which used a sample-barcoded 5' primer along with a J-beta primer mix. A single record per CDR3 protein comes from TCRdb applying MiXCR to the 5' RACE reads. This table has about 1.5 million distinct CDR3 sequences, approximately 39% appearing once. The ends were cut back, 3 bases at V and 15 bases at J, with 24 bases in the middle. Germline V gene data show CDR1 as DFQATT and CDR2 as SNEGSKA (reference sequence). This CDR3 comprises 14 residues. Details on this clonotype: Its target is not known.

Source material: blood. The V call is TRBV20-1, the J call TRBJ2-4; D gene uncertain. This TCR was recovered from a woman between 18 and 29 years old in good health. CDR3 amino acids: CSASPETVGREPYF. CDR3 DNA sequence: TGCAGTGCTAGTCCTGAGACGGTCGGACGAGAGCCGTACTTC.